These 18 T cell receptor beta chains were all obtained from the same sample, sequenced in a study of cytomegalovirus exposure and HLA in healthy donors. The PCR contained 60 Vbeta and 13 Jbeta primers. TCRdb's table, derived via immunoSEQ multiplex PCR, lists solely in-frame clones and lacks some. The sample records 100,000 to 150,000 clones, about 79% being singletons. Sequenced input: PBMCs. Source of these receptors: a man aged 45-65 years in good health and CMV-seronegative.

This clone was counted a few times. The chain carries TRBV2 and TRBJ2-4, with 7 bases aligning to TRBD2. V trimming: 5 bases; J trimming: 0 bases; junction bases outside the gene matches: 4. The V gene's germline CDR1 is SNHLY and CDR2 FYNNEI. The CDR3 covers 15 residues. CDR3 in DNA: TGTGCCAGCAGTTGGGGGGGTTTAGCCAAAAACATTCAGTACTTC. This sequence encodes CASSWGGLAKNIQYF. The entire variable domain, with the rest obtained from reference TRBV2 and TRBJ2-4, is as follows: EPEVTQTPSHQVTQMGQEVILRCVPISNHLYFYWYRQILGQKVEFLVSFYNNEISEKSEIFDDQFSVERPDGSNFTLKIRSTKLEDSAMYFCASSWGGLAKNIQYFGAGTRLSVL.

There are a few counts of this clone. The chain links TRBV13 to TRBJ1-3; 9 bases are shared with TRBD1. After removal of 5 bases from V and 4 bases from J, the junction contained 6 bases not matched to a gene. Germline V gene sequence: CDR1 PRHDT, CDR2 FYEKMQ (reference sequence). The CDR3 extends over 15 amino acids. DNA for the CDR3: TGTGCCAGCAGCCGGGACAGGGCCGGAGGAAACACCATATATTTT. Residues: CASSRDRAGGNTIYF.

This clone is a singleton in its sample. This chain joins TRBV7-2 and TRBJ2-2, with 7 bases fitting TRBD1. Germline CDR1 is SGHTA and CDR2 is FQGNSA. CDR3 length: 13 amino acids. Trimming took 7 bases from V and 4 from J; bases not matched to a gene: 3. The DNA of the CDR3 is TGTGCCAGCAATCGACAGGGCACCGGGGAGCTGTTTTTT. Its translation: CASNRQGTGELFF. The whole variable domain, filled in from reference TRBV7-2 and TRBJ2-2, reads GAGVSQSPSNKVTEKGKDVELRCDPISGHTALYWYRQSLGQGLEFLIYFQGNSAPDKSGLPSDRFSAERTGGSVSTLTIQRTQQEDSAVYLCASNRQGTGELFFGEGSRLTVL.

V is TRBV6-5 and J is TRBJ1-5, with 7 bases fitting TRBD1. This CDR3 has 14 amino acids. The trim removed 3 bases at V and 8 bases at J, leaving 7 bases unmatched. CDR1 and CDR2 (germline): MNHEY, SVGAGI. CDR3 bases: TGTGCCAGCAGTTATGGGCTCGGGACAGAGCCCCAGCATTTT. The encoded protein is CASSYGLGTEPQHF.

The V call is TRBV7-8, the J call TRBJ1-1, with 9 positions matching TRBD1. J lost 4 bases, V lost 4 bases, and 7 bases had no gene match. Germline CDR1 is SGHVS and CDR2 is FQNEAQ. The CDR3 runs 15 residues. The CDR3 spells CASSSQGAWSTEAFF. Here the CDR3 DNA reads TGTGCCAGCAGCTCACAGGGGGCCTGGAGCACTGAAGCTTTCTTT.

CDR3 amino acids: CAINQQGEGYTF. CDR3 sequence (DNA): TGTGCCATCAATCAACAGGGTGAGGGCTACACCTTC. The chain uses TRBV10-3 and TRBJ1-2, with TRBD1 as a possible D gene (6 bases). Trimming removed 7 bases from V and 8 bases from J, with 14 bases in between. Germline V gives CDR1 ENHRY, CDR2 SYGVKD. This CDR3 comprises 12 residues.

CDR3 residues: CASSLDGQGSYNEQFF. The DNA for the CDR3 is TGCGCCAGCAGCTTGGATGGTCAGGGTAGCTACAATGAGCAGTTCTTC. The V gene is TRBV5-1, the J gene TRBJ2-1; possible D gene TRBD1, 5 bases. Trimming took 0 bases from V and 3 from J, leaving 13 bases between them. The germline gives CDR1 SGHRS, CDR2 YFSETQ. CDR3 length: 16 residues.

The chain recombines TRBV18 with TRBJ1-1, with TRBD1 identical over 10 bases. CDR1 and CDR2 (germline): KGHSH, LQKENI. The CDR3 extends over 15 amino acids. Trimming cost V 5 bases and J 4 bases; bases outside gene matches: 7. The CDR3 spells CASSSRQGAVTEAFF. As DNA, the CDR3 is TGTGCCAGCTCATCCCGACAGGGGGCGGTCACTGAAGCTTTCTTT.

This chain uses TRBV30 with TRBJ2-7; TRBD1 aligns across 9 bases. The length of the CDR3 is 13 residues. The germline V gene has CDR1 GTSNPN and CDR2 SVGIG (reference sequence). The J segment lost 3 bases and the V segment lost 5 bases, leaving 5 bases of the junction unmatched. The CDR3 sequence is CAWARQGGYEQYF. DNA for the CDR3: TGTGCCTGGGCTAGACAGGGGGGCTACGAGCAGTACTTC.

The chain employs TRBV4-2 and TRBJ2-3, with D possibly being TRBD2 (6 bases). The V end lost 1 base, the J end lost 2 bases, and 10 bases lay between the germline ends. CDR3 length: 15 amino acids. Germline V CDR1 and CDR2: LGHNA, YNFKEQ. The CDR3 region has the DNA TGTGCCAGCAGCCAAGGGGGAGGAGACACAGATACGCAGTATTTT. Translating gives CASSQGGGDTDTQYF.

V gene TRBV28 combines with J gene TRBJ2-5, with a possible D match to TRBD1 (5 bases). The CDR3 runs 17 residues. The germline V and J ends were trimmed by 1 base and 5 bases, with 20 bases remaining between them. Germline CDR1 reads MDHEN; CDR2 reads SYDVKM. CDR3 residues: CASSLLVQDNQLETQYF. CDR3 sequence (DNA): TGTGCCAGCAGTTTATTGGTGCAGGACAACCAACTGGAGACCCAGTACTTC.

The rearrangement uses TRBV9 and TRBJ1-2, with TRBD1 identical over 8 bases. Germline lookup yields CDR1 SGDLS and CDR2 YYNGEE. This CDR3 is built from 15 residues. J gave up 6 bases and V 0 bases, and 7 bases lay outside the gene matches. CDR3 bases: TGTGCCAGCAGCGTAGCTCGGGCAGGGGGCGATGGCTACACCTTC. It yields the protein CASSVARAGGDGYTF. Combining the CDR3 with reference TRBV9 and TRBJ1-2 gives the whole variable domain DSGVTQTPKHLITATGQRVTLRCSPRSGDLSVYWYQQSLDQGLQFLIQYYNGEERAKGNILERFSAQQFPDLHSELNLSSLELGDSALYFCASSVARAGGDGYTFGSGTRLTVV.

A few counts support this clone. The V gene is TRBV6-6, the J gene TRBJ2-7; 11 positions agree with TRBD1. This CDR3 spans 15 amino acids. The germline V gene has CDR1 MNHNY and CDR2 SVGAGI (reference sequence). V dropped 2 bases and J dropped 12; count of bases not matched to a gene: 12. CDR3 sequence reads: CASSYTWTGGGRWYF. The CDR3, as DNA: TGTGCCAGCAGTTACACCTGGACAGGGGGCGGGAGGTGGTACTTC.

V gene TRBV7-9 combines with J gene TRBJ2-5, with 8 bases lining up with TRBD1. V shed 4 bases, J shed 4 bases, and the junction held 11 bases outside the gene matches. CDR3 length equals 16 residues. Per germline, CDR1 SEHNR and CDR2 FQNEAQ (reference sequence). The CDR3 loop is CASSSSWTGLVETQYF. In DNA, the CDR3 is TGTGCCAGCAGCTCCTCGTGGACAGGGCTAGTAGAGACCCAGTACTTC.

This rearrangement joins TRBV10-3 to TRBJ2-1, with TRBD1 as a possible D gene (6 bases). Germline-derived CDR1 and CDR2 are ENHRY and SYGVKD. CDR3 length: 12 residues. V was shortened by 10 bases and J by 5 bases, with 12 bases between the two germline ends. CDR3 DNA: TGTGCCACTGCACAGGGAAACAATGAGCAGTTCTTC. Translating it yields CATAQGNNEQFF.

The J gene is TRBJ1-1, the V gene TRBV7-2; the D gene is possibly TRBD1 (5 bases). CDR3 length: 15 residues. Trimming took off 3 bases at V and 5 bases at J, with 16 bases between the two ends. Germline-derived CDR1 and CDR2 are SGHTA and FQGNSA. DNA of the CDR3: TGTGCCAGCAGCTTTCAGGCAGGGCGACGGACTGAAGCTTTCTTT. Translation: CASSFQAGRRTEAFF.

V usage is TRBV6-5 and J usage is TRBJ2-5; 7 positions match TRBD2. The CDR3 loop spans 14 amino acids. V was pared by 10 bases and J by 2 bases, with 10 bases of the junction left unmatched. The germline CDR1 and CDR2 sequences are MNHEY and SVGAGI. CDR3 bases: TGTGCCACAGGGAGGAGCGGGGCACAAGAGACCCAGTACTTC. It codes for CATGRSGAQETQYF.

This chain connects TRBV7-3 to TRBJ2-3; D is uncertain. Germline V gene lookup returns CDR1 SGHTA and CDR2 FQGTGA. The V end lost 4 bases, the J end lost 1 base, and 9 bases lay between the germline ends. The CDR3 is made up of 14 amino acids. The chain's CDR3 is CASSYSSGTDTQYF. The CDR3 nucleotides are TGTGCCAGCAGCTATAGTTCTGGCACAGATACGCAGTATTTT.